This entry describes one TCR beta chain. The data are from a study of blood T cell repertoires in COVID-19. CDR3 length equals 16 residues. Germline V CDR1 and CDR2: SGHRS, YFSETQ. Trimming cost V 0 bases and J 6 bases, with 13 bases left between them. Libraries were prepared by immunoSEQ multiplex PCR; TCRdb keeps only in-frame clonotypes and omits some of them. The table has over 200,000 clones, around 86% seen once. Sequenced: peripheral blood. The receptor was isolated from a woman in her 30s who had recovered from COVID-19. The chain carries TRBV5-1 and TRBJ1-6; tentative D call: TRBD1 (5 bases). The CDR3 region has the DNA TGCGCCAGCAGCTTGGTATCTGGGGACTTTAATTCACCCCTCCACTTT. Amino acids: CASSLVSGDFNSPLHF.